Listed here is a single TCR beta chain. The data stem from a study of blood T cell repertoires in COVID-19. The method was immunoSEQ multiplex PCR; TCRdb's version includes in-frame clones alone and lacks a portion of them. The sample consists of 280,000 or so clones, roughly 91% of them appearing once. Recruits, aged about 18 to 89 years, lived in 20 to 30 US areas. The CDR3 contains 14 residues. With V trimmed by 7 bases and J by 7 bases, 8 bases remained unmatched. Germline CDR1 is LGHDT and CDR2 is YNNKEL (reference sequence). This clonotype was obtained from a woman aged 50 to 60 who had been exposed to COVID-19. The chain is built from TRBV3-1 (or the pseudogene TRBV3-2) and TRBJ1-2; the match to TRBD1 covers 11 bases. Specimen: PBMCs or T cells enriched from blood (not recorded which). CDR3 residues: CASTRTGGLGGYTF. DNA of the CDR3: TGTGCCAGCACCCGGACAGGGGGCCTCGGTGGCTACACCTTC.